This TCR beta chain was documented in a study of blood T cells in healthy people across ages. Whole-study findings and limits: The unsorted PBMCs prevented any conclusive comparison of naive versus antigen-experienced cells. Naive CD4+ cells and diversity were both higher in long-lived donors than in aged donors.

PCR was performed a second time for about 6 to 12 cycles using a sample-barcoded 5' primer and a J-beta primer mix. Every cDNA molecule carried a tag from a template-switch adaptor bearing 12 random nucleotides. TCRdb re-called the 5' RACE reads through MiXCR, storing one row per CDR3 protein. The sample gives roughly 1.7 million distinct CDR3 sequences, around 35% of which show up once; around 11% is in the top ten. Healthy individuals of Caucasian origin from Russia, aged about 6 to 95, served as donors. In regard to this clonotype: Its specificity is unknown. One base away lies a much larger clone, so this may be a sequencing read error.

The CDR3 length is 14 residues. V trimming: 2 bases; J trimming: 4 bases; junction bases outside the gene matches: 4. From germline, CDR1 is MGHRA and CDR2 YSYEKL. The chain has TRBV4-1 and TRBJ1-2; 7 nucleotides agree with TRBD1. The specimen was blood. The TCR originated in a woman aged 25 to 39 in good health. In DNA, the CDR3 is TGCGCCAGCAGCCAACTGGGACAGCCCTATGGCTACACCTTC. Protein: CASSQLGQPYGYTF.